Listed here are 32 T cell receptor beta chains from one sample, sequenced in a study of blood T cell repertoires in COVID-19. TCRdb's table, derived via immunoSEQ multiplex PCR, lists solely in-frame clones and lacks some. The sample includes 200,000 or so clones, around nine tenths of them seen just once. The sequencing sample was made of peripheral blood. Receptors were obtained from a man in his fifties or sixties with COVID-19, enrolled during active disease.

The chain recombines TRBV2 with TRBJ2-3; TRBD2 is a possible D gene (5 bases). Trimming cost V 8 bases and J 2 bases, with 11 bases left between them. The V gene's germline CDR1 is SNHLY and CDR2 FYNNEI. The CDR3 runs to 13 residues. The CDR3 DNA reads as TGTGCCAGCGGAGGCGAAACCACAGATACGCAGTATTTT. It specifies CASGGETTDTQYF.

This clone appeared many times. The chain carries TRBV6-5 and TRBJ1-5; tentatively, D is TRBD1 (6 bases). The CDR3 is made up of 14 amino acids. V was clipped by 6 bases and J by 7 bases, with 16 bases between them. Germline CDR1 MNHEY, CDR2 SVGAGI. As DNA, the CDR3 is TGTGCCAGCAGGACTCAACAGGGCGAGCAGCCCCAGCATTTT. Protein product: CASRTQQGEQPQHF.

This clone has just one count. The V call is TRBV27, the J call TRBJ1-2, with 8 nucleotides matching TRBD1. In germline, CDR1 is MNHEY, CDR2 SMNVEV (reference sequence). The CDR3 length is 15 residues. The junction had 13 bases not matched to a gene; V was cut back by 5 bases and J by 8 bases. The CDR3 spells CASSTGQGGRGGYTF. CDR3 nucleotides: TGTGCCAGCAGTACCGGACAGGGAGGGCGCGGAGGCTACACCTTC.

The CDR3 is CASSLQGGLVYGYTF. The CDR3 bases are TGTGCCAGCAGCCTCCAGGGGGGACTGGTCTATGGCTACACCTTC. The chain employs TRBV6-5 and TRBJ1-2, with 7 bases identical to TRBD1. Germline CDR1 reads MNHEY; CDR2 reads SVGAGI. Germline trimming cut 6 bases from V and 4 bases from J; bases unmatched to any gene: 11. This CDR3 is 15 amino acids long.

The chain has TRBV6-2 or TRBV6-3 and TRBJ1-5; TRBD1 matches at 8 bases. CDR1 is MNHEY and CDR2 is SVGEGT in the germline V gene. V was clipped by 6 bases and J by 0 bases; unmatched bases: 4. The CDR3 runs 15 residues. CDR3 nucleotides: TGTGCCAGCAGCAAGACAGGGGATAGCAATCAGCCCCAGCATTTT. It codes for CASSKTGDSNQPQHF.

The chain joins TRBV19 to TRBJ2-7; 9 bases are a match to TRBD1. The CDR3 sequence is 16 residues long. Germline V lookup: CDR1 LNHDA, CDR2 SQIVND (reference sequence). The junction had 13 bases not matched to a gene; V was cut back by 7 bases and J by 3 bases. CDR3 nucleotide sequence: TGTGCCAGTAATAATGGGGGACAGGGTCAAGACTACGAGCAGTACTTC. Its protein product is CASNNGGQGQDYEQYF.

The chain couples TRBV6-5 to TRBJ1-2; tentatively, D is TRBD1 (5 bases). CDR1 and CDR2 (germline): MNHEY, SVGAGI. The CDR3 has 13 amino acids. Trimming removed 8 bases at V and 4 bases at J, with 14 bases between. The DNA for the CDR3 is TGTGCCAGCGGGGGGATTGATGGCTATGGCTACACCTTC. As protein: CASGGIDGYGYTF.

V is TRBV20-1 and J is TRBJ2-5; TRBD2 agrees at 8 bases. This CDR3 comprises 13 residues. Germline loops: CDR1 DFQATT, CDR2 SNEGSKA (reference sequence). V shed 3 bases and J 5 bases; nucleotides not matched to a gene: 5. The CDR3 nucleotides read TGCAGTGCTAGTCCCAGACTAGCGGAGACCCAGTACTTC. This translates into CSASPRLAETQYF.

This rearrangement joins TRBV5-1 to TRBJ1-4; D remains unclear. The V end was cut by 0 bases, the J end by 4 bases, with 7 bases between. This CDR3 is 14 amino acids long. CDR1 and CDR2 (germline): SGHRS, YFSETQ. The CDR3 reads CASSLGSRNEKLFF. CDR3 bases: TGCGCCAGCAGCTTGGGCAGTCGTAATGAAAAACTGTTTTTT. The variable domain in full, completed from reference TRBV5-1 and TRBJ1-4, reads KAGVTQTPRYLIKTRGQQVTLSCSPISGHRSVSWYQQTPGQGLQFLFEYFSETQRNKGNFPGRFSGRQFSNSRSEMNVSTLELGDSALYLCASSLGSRNEKLFFGSGTQLSVL.

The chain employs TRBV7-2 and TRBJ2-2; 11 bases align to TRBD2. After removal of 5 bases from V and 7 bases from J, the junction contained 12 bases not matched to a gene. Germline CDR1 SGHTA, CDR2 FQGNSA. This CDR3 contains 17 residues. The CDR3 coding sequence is TGTGCCAGCAGCCCCGTGGGTAGCGGGGGGGCCATCGGGGAGCTGTTTTTT. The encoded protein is CASSPVGSGGAIGELFF.

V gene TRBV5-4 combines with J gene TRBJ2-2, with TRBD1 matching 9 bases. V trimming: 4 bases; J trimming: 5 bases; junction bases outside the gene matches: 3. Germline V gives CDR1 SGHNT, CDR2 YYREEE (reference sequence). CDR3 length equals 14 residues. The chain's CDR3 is CASSVQGATGELFF. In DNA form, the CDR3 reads TGTGCCAGCAGCGTACAGGGGGCGACCGGGGAGCTGTTTTTT.

This CDR3 is CASSSRQGATYEQYF. DNA of the CDR3: TGTGCCAGCAGCTCGAGGCAGGGGGCCACGTACGAGCAGTACTTC. The J gene is TRBJ2-7, the V gene TRBV7-9, with 8 positions matching TRBD1. V gave up 4 bases and J gave up 4 bases; unmatched junction bases: 9. This CDR3 comprises 15 residues. Per the germline V gene, CDR1 is SEHNR and CDR2 is FQNEAQ (reference sequence).

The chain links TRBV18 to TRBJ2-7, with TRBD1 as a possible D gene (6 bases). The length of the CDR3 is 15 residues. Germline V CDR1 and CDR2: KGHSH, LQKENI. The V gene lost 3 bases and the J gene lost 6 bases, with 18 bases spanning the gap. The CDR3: CASSPAADSSGEQYF. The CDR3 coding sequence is TGTGCCAGCTCACCCGCTGCGGACAGCTCGGGCGAGCAGTACTTC.

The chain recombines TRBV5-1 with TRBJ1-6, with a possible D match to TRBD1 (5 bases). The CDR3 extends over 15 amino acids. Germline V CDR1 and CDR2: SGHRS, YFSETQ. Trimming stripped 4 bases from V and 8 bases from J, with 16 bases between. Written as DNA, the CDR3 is TGCGCCAGCAGCATGAGCGGGACCCATGATTCACCCCTCCACTTT. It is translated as CASSMSGTHDSPLHF.

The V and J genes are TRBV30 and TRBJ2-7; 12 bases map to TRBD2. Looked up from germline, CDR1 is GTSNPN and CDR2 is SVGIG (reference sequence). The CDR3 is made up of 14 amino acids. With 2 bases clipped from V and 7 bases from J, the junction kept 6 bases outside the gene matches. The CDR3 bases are TGTGCCTGGAGTAGACTAGCGGGGGTGGAAGAGCAGTACTTC. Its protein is CAWSRLAGVEEQYF. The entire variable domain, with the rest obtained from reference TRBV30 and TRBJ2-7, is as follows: SQTIHQWPATLVQPVGSPLSLECTVEGTSNPNLYWYRQAAGRGLQLLFYSVGIGQISSEVPQNLSASRPQDRQFILSSKKLLLSDSGFYLCAWSRLAGVEEQYFGPGTRLTVT.

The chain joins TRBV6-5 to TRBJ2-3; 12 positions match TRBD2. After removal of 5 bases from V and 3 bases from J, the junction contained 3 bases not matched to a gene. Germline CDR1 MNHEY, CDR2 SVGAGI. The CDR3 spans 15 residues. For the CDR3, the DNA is TGTGCCAGCAGTACCGGGACTAGCGGGACAGATACGCAGTATTTT. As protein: CASSTGTSGTDTQYF.

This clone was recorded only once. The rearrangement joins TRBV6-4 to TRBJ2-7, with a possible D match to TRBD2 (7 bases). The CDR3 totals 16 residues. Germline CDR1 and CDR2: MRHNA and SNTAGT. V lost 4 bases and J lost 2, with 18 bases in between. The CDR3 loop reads CASSGTSVGGPYEQYF. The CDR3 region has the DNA TGTGCCAGCAGTGGAACTAGCGTGGGGGGGCCCTACGAGCAGTACTTC.

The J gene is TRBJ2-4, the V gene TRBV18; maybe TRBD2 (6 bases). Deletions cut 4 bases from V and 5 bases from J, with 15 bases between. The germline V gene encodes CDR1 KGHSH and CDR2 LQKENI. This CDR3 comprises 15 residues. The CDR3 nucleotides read TGTGCCAGCTCACGTGCCAGGGAGGAGGAAAACATTCAGTACTTC. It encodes CASSRAREEENIQYF.

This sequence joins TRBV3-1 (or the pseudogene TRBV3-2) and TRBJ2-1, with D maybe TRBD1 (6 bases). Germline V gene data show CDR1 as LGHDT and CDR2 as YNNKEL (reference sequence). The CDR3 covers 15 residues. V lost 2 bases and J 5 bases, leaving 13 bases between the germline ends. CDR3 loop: CASSQLNRANNEQFF. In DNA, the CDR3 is TGTGCCAGCAGCCAACTAAACAGGGCCAACAATGAGCAGTTCTTC.

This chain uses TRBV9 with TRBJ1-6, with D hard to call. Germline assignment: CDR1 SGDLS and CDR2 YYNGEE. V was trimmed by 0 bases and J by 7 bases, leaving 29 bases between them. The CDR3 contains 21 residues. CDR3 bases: TGTGCCAGCAGCGTAGAATGGGAGGTTGTGACGGGTGCGTCCCGAAATTCACCCCTCCACTTT. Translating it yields CASSVEWEVVTGASRNSPLHF.

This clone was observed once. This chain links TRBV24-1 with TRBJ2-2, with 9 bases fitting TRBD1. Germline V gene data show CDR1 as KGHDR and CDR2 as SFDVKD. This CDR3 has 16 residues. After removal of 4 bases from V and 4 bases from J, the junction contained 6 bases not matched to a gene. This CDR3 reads CATSDAGTGPTGELFF. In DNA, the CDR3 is TGTGCCACCAGTGACGCCGGGACAGGGCCCACCGGGGAGCTGTTTTTT.

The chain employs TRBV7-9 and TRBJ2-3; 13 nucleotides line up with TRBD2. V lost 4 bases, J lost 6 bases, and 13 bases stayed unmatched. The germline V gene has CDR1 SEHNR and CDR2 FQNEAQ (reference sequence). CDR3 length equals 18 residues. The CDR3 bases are TGTGCCAGCAGCTCCACCGGGACTAGCGGGGCGGCAGGGGATACGCAGTATTTT. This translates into CASSSTGTSGAAGDTQYF.

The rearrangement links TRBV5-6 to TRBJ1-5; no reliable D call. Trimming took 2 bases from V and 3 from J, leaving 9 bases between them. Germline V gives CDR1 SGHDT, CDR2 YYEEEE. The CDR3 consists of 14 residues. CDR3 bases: TGTGCCAGCAGCTTTCGGGGTTCCAATCAGCCCCAGCATTTT. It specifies CASSFRGSNQPQHF.

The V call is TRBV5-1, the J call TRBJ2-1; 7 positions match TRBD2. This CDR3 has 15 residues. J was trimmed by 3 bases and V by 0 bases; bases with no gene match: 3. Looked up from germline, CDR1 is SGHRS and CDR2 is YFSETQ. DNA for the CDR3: TGCGCCAGCAGCTTGGAGTCTAGCGGCTACAATGAGCAGTTCTTC. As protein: CASSLESSGYNEQFF.

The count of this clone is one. The chain's CDR3 is CASSQAFSTGGKYEQYF. CDR3 nucleotides: TGCGCCAGCAGCCAAGCCTTTTCGACAGGGGGCAAGTACGAGCAGTACTTC. The V call is TRBV4-3, the J call TRBJ2-7, with 10 bases fitting TRBD1. This CDR3 has 17 amino acids. Germline values: CDR1 LGHNA, CDR2 YSLEER. The ends lost 1 base at V and 4 bases at J; junction bases unmatched: 10.

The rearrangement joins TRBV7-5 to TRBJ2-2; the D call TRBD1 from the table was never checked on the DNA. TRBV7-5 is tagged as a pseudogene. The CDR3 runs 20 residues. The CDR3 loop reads CVRSLTRTDRDLANTGELFF. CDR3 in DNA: TGTGTCAGAAGTTTAACCAGAACCGACAGGGACCTAGCAAACACCGGGGAGCTGTTTTTT.

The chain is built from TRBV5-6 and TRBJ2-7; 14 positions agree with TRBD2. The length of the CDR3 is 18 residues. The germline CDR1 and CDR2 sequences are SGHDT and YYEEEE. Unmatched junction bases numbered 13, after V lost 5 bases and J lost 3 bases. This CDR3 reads CASSAGTSGSGWNYEQYF. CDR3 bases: TGTGCCAGCAGTGCCGGGACTAGCGGGAGTGGGTGGAACTACGAGCAGTACTTC.

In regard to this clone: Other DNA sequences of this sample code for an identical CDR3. In DNA form, the CDR3 reads TGTGCCAGCAGCTTAGCTGCTAGCGGGACCACAGATACGCAGTATTTT. This sequence encodes CASSLAASGTTDTQYF. This sequence joins TRBV11-2 and TRBJ2-3; TRBD2 aligns across 9 bases. In germline, CDR1 is SGHAT, CDR2 FQNNGV. V dropped 1 base and J dropped 2; count of bases not matched to a gene: 4. The CDR3 consists of 16 residues.

The DNA of the CDR3 is TGTGCCAGCAGCCTCGAGCGGGAGGGTTTTAATGAGCAGTTCTTC. This codes for CASSLEREGFNEQFF. The chain has TRBV5-4 and TRBJ2-1, with 10 nucleotides matching TRBD2. The CDR3 covers 15 residues. The trim removed 4 bases at V and 7 bases at J, leaving 8 bases unmatched. CDR1 is SGHNT and CDR2 is YYREEE in the germline V gene (reference sequence).

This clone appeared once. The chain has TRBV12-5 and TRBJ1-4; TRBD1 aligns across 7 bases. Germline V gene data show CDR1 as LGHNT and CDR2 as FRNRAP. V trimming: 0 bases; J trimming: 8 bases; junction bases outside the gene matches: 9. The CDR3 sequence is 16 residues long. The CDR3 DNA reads TGTGCTAGTGGTTTGGTACGGGCAGGGGGTTTAGAAAAACTGTTTTTT. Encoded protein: CASGLVRAGGLEKLFF.

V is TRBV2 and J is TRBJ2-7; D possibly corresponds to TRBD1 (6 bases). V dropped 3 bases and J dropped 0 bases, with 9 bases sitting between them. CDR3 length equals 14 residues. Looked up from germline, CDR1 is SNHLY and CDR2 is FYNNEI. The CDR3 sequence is CASSETGYSYEQYF. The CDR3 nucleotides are TGTGCCAGCAGTGAGACAGGCTACTCCTACGAGCAGTACTTC.

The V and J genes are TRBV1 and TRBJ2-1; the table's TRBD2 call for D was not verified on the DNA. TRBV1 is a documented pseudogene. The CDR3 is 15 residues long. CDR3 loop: CTSSQLAQIYNEQFF. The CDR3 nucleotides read TGCACCAGCAGCCAACTAGCGCAGATCTACAATGAGCAGTTCTTC.